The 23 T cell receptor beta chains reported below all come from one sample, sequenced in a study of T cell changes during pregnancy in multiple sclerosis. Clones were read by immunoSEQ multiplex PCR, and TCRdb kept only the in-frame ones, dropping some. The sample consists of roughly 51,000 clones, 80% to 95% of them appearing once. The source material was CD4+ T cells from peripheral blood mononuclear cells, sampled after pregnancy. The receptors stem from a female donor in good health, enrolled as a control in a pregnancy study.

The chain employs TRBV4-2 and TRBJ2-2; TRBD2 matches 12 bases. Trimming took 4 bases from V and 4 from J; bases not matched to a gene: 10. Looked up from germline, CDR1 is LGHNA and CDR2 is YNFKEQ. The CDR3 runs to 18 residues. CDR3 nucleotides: TGTGCCAGCAGCCTCCGACTAGCGGGGGCCTCGGGCACCGGGGAGCTGTTTTTT. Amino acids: CASSLRLAGASGTGELFF.

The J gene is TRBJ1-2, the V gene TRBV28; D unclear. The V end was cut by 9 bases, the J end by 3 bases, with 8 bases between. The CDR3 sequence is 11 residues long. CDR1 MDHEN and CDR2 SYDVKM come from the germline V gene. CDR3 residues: CASLRDYGYTF. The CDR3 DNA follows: TGTGCCAGTCTCCGGGACTATGGCTACACCTTC.

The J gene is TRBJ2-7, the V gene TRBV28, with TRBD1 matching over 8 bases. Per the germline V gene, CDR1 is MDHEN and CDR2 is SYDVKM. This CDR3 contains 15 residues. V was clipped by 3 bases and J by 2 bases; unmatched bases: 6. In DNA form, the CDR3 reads TGTGCCAGCAGTTTCCGGGACAGGAGACCCTACGAGCAGTACTTC. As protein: CASSFRDRRPYEQYF.

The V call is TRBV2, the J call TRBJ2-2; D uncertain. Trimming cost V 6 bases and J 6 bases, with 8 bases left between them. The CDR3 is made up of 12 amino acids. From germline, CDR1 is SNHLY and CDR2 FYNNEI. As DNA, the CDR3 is TGTGCCAGCAGGTCCGTTCCCGGGGAGCTGTTTTTT. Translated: CASRSVPGELFF.

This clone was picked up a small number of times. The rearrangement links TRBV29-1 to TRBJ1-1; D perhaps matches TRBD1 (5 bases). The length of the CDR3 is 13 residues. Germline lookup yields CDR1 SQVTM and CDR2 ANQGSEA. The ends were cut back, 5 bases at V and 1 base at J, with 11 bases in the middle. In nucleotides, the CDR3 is TGCAGCGTTTCATATGACAGGAACACTGAAGCTTTCTTT. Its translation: CSVSYDRNTEAFF.

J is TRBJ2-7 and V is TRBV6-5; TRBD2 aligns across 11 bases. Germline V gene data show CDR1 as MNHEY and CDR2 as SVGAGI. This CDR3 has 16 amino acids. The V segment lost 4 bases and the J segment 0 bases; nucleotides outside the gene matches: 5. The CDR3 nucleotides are TGTGCCAGCAGTTCGAGACTAGCGGGGAGCTCCTACGAGCAGTACTTC. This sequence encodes CASSSRLAGSSYEQYF.

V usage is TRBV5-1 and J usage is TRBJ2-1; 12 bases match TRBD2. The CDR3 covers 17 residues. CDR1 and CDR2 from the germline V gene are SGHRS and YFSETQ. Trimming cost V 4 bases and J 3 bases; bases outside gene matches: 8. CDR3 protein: CASSGRLAGAIYNEQFF. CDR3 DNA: TGCGCCAGCAGCGGCCGACTAGCGGGGGCAATCTACAATGAGCAGTTCTTC.

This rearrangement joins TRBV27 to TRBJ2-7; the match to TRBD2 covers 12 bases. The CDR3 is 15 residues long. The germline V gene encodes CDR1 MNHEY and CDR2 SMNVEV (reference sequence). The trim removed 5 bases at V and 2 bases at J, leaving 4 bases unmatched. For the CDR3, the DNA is TGTGCCAGCAGTCTCTGGACTAGCGGGACCTACGAGCAGTACTTC. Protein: CASSLWTSGTYEQYF.

The CDR3 coding sequence is TGCGCCAGCAGCCCCCGGACCATGAGGGGCAATCAGCCCCAGCATTTT. It encodes CASSPRTMRGNQPQHF. J is TRBJ1-5 and V is TRBV4-1, with D unclear. V lost 4 bases and J 2 bases, leaving 15 bases between the germline ends. Germline V gene lookup returns CDR1 MGHRA and CDR2 YSYEKL. The CDR3 totals 16 residues.

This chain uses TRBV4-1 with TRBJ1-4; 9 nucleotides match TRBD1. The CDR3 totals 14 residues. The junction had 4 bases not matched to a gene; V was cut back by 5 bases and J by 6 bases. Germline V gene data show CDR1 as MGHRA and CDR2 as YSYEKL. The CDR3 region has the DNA TGCGCCAGCAGCTACCGGGACAGGGATGAAAAACTGTTTTTT. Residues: CASSYRDRDEKLFF.

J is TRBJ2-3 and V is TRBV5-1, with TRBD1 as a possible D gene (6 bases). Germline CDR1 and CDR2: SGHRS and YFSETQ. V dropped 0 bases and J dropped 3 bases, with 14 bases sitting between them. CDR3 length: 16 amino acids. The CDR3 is CASSLGGAGVTDTQYF. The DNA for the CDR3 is TGCGCCAGCAGCTTGGGGGGTGCAGGGGTGACAGATACGCAGTATTTT.

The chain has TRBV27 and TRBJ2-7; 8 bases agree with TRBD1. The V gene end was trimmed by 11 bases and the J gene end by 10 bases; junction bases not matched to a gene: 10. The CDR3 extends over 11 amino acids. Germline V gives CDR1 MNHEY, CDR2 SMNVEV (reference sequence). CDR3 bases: TGTGCCGCCTCGGACAGGGTAAAACAGTACTTC. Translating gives CAASDRVKQYF.

The CDR3 DNA reads as TGTGCCAGTGGAAAACTTAGCGGGGGGACCTACAATGAGCAGTTCTTC. Translation: CASGKLSGGTYNEQFF. This rearrangement joins TRBV19 to TRBJ2-1; 10 bases line up with TRBD2. With 8 bases clipped from V and 2 bases from J, the junction kept 9 bases outside the gene matches. The CDR3 is 16 residues long. The germline V gene encodes CDR1 LNHDA and CDR2 SQIVND (reference sequence).

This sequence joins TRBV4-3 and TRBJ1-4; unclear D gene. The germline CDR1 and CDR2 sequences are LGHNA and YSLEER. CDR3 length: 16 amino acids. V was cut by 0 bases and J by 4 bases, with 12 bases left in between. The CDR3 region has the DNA TGCGCCAGCAGCCAAGAACCGGGTCGCGGTAATGAAAAACTGTTTTTT. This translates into CASSQEPGRGNEKLFF.

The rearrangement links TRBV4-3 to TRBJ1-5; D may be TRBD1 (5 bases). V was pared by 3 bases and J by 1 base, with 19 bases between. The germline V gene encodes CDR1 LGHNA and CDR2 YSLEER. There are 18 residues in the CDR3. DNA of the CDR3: TGCGCCAGCAGCCAGGACTCCTACATGGGACTCAGCAATCAGCCCCAGCATTTT. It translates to CASSQDSYMGLSNQPQHF.

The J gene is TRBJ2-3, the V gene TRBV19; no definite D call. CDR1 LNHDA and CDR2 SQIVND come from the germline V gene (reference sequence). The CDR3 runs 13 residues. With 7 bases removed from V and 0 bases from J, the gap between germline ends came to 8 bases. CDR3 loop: CASMMASTDTQYF. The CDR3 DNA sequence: TGTGCCAGTATGATGGCTAGCACAGATACGCAGTATTTT.

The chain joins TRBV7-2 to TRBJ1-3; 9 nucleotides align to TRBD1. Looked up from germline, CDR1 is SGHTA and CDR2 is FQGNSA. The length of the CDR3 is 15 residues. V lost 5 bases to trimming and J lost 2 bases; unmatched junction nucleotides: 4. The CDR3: CASSRDRGTGNTIYF. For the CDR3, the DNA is TGTGCCAGCAGCAGAGACAGGGGGACTGGAAACACCATATATTTT.

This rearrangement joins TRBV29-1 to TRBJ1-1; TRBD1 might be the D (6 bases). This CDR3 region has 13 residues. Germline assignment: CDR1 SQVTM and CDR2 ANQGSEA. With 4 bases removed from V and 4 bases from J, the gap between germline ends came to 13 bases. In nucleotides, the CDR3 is TGCAGCGTTGGTCAGGGGCCCGCCACTGAAGCTTTCTTT. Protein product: CSVGQGPATEAFF.

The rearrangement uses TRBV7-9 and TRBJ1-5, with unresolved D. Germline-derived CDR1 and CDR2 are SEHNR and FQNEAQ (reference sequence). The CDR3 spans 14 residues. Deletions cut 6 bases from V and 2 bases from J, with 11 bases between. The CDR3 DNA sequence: TGTGCCAGCAGTGCGAGTCGAGGCAATCAGCCCCAGCATTTT. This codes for CASSASRGNQPQHF.

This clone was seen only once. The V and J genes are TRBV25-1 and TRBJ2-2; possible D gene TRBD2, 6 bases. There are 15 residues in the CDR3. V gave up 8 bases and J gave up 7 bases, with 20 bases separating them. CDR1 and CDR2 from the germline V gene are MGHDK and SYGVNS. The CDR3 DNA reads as TGTGCCAGCCGTAACGATCGGGGGATGGGCGGGGAGCTGTTTTTT. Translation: CASRNDRGMGGELFF. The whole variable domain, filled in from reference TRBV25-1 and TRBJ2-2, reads EADIYQTPRYLVIGTGKKITLECSQTMGHDKMYWYQQDPGMELHLIHYSYGVNSTEKGDLSSESTVSRIRTEHFPLTLESARPSHTSQYLCASRNDRGMGGELFFGEGSRLTVL.

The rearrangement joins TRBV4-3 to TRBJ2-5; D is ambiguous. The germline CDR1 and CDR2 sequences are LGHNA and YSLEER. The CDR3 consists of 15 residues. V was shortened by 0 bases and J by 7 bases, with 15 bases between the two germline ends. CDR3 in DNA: TGCGCCAGCAGCCAAGATCTTACAGTCAGTCGGACCCAGTACTTC. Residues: CASSQDLTVSRTQYF.

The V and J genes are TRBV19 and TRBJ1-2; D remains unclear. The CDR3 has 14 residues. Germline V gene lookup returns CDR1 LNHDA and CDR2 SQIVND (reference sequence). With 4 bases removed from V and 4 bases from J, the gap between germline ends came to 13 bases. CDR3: CASSTQRGGYGYTF. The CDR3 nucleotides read TGTGCCAGTAGTACCCAAAGAGGTGGCTATGGCTACACCTTC.

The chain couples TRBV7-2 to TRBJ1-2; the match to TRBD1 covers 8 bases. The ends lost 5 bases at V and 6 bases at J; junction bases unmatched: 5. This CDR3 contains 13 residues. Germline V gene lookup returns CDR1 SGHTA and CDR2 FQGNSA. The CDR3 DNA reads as TGTGCCAGCAGCACGACAGGGGCCGATGGCTACACCTTC. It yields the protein CASSTTGADGYTF.